The source of this T cell receptor beta chain is a study of T cell responses to AZD1222 COVID-19 vaccine. Findings and caveats of the study: Just 5 to 7 AZD1222 recipients were seropositive at baseline. Spike as a whole was targeted by vaccine-associated CD4 TCRs, dominant at 160-218 and 743-854. Donors in the cohort were predominantly white British and more often female, and clonal diversity was possibly underestimated.

Pooling covered second doses at about 4 or about 12 weeks. TCRdb's copy holds only in-frame clones and misses some; the assay was immunoSEQ multiplex PCR. The sample holds more than 150,000 clones, roughly nine tenths seen once. The CDR3 is 16 amino acids. Germline-derived CDR1 and CDR2 are SGHNT and YENEEA. Germline trimming cut 1 base from V and 4 bases from J; bases unmatched to any gene: 3. On this clone: What it binds is unknown.

This receptor was obtained from an adult who received the AZD1222 COVID-19 vaccine. The chain couples TRBV11-3 to TRBJ2-3, with TRBD2 identical over 12 bases. Sample: peripheral blood, taken 28 days after the second AZD1222 dose. CDR3 sequence (DNA): TGTGCCAGCAGCTTAGGCCTAGCGGGAGGGCCAGATACGCAGTATTTT. Its protein product is CASSLGLAGGPDTQYF.